What follows describes a single T cell receptor beta chain. Its specificity is not known. The data originate from a study of OX40 agonist ivuxolimab in advanced cancers. Study-wide background: Participants could have had prior anti-PD-1, anti-PD-L1 or anti-CTLA-4 therapy, and around 40% had some. The study's findings and limits: Dose levels from 0.1 to 3.0 mg/kg saw CD4+ and CD8+ blood T cells expand clonally by week 6.

Data came from immunoSEQ multiplex PCR; TCRdb stores just in-frame clones and leaves some out. The table has about 53,000 clones, roughly 88% seen once. The CDR3 spans 14 residues. Deletions cut 7 bases from V and 8 bases from J, with 20 bases between. CDR1 is LNHDA and CDR2 is SQIVND in the germline V gene (reference sequence). The chain links TRBV19 to TRBJ1-1; D remains ambiguous. The receptor comes from an adult with an advanced solid tumor such as melanoma, head and neck, liver or kidney cancer. The source was CD4+ or CD8+ T cells sorted from blood, collected in a trial of the OX40 agonist ivuxolimab. CDR3 sequence (DNA): TGTGCCAGTACCCCAGGAGTAGCACGGAGGGAAGCTTTCTTT. Translating it yields CASTPGVARREAFF.